The rows below give T cell receptor beta chains drawn from one sample of a study of cytomegalovirus exposure and HLA in healthy donors. TCRdb's table, derived via immunoSEQ multiplex PCR, lists solely in-frame clones and lacks some. The sample consists of a few hundred thousand clones, around 89% of them appearing once. The sequencing sample was made of PBMCs. The receptors come from a woman under 30 in good health and CMV-seronegative. Both conserved end residues are part of each CDR3. The order of the fields is D gene, clone size, V gene, J gene, CDR3 DNA, CDR3 protein. A D gene is named only where the DNA matches it firmly. Part of the rows lack a size; the others show once, few, many or a class for expanded clones.

d_gene: -; abundance: -; v_gene: TRBV7-9; j_gene: TRBJ2-1; CDR3nt: TGTGCCAGCTCTCCGGGGAGGGAGCAGTTCTTC; CDR3aa: CASSPGREQFF
d_gene: TRBD1; abundance: -; v_gene: TRBV18; j_gene: TRBJ2-7; CDR3nt: TGTGCCAGCTCACCACCTCGACAGGGGTACGAGCAGTACTTC; CDR3aa: CASSPPRQGYEQYF
d_gene: TRBD2; abundance: few; v_gene: TRBV4-3; j_gene: TRBJ2-7; CDR3nt: TGCGCCAGCAGCCAGGGAACTAGCGTTGTCCACGAGCAGTACTTC; CDR3aa: CASSQGTSVVHEQYF
d_gene: TRBD2; abundance: -; v_gene: TRBV5-6; j_gene: TRBJ2-1; CDR3nt: TGTGCCAGCAGCGGAGGACTAGCGGGCCCCGAGCAGTTCTTC; CDR3aa: CASSGGLAGPEQFF
d_gene: TRBD2; abundance: -; v_gene: TRBV5-5; j_gene: TRBJ2-5; CDR3nt: TGTGCCAGCAGCCAGGGACTAGCGGGACGCCAAGAGACCCAGTACTTC; CDR3aa: CASSQGLAGRQETQYF
d_gene: -; abundance: -; v_gene: TRBV29-1; j_gene: TRBJ2-5; CDR3nt: TGCAGCGTTTCCACTACTGGGTATGAGACCCAGTACTTC; CDR3aa: CSVSTTGYETQYF
d_gene: TRBD1; abundance: -; v_gene: TRBV13; j_gene: TRBJ1-1; CDR3nt: TGTGCCAGCAGCTCAACAGGGGGGGTCACTGAAGCTTTCTTT; CDR3aa: CASSSTGGVTEAFF
d_gene: TRBD2; abundance: -; v_gene: TRBV29-1; j_gene: TRBJ2-7; CDR3nt: TGCAGCGTTGAGGGCTCGCGGGCTGGGACTAGCGGGAAGGGCGCCTACGAGCAGTACTTC; CDR3aa: CSVEGSRAGTSGKGAYEQYF
d_gene: -; abundance: -; v_gene: TRBV28; j_gene: TRBJ2-2; CDR3nt: TGTGCCAGCAGTTTAGGGGCTGCCTCAAACACCGGGGAGCTGTTTTTT; CDR3aa: CASSLGAASNTGELFF
d_gene: -; abundance: -; v_gene: TRBV5-6; j_gene: TRBJ2-3; CDR3nt: TGTGCCAGCAGCTTGAACGGGATGACAGATACGCAGTATTTT; CDR3aa: CASSLNGMTDTQYF
d_gene: -; abundance: -; v_gene: TRBV2; j_gene: TRBJ1-5; CDR3nt: TGTGCCAGCACGGTCCTCGGGGGCAATCAGCCCCAGCATTTT; CDR3aa: CASTVLGGNQPQHF
d_gene: -; abundance: -; v_gene: TRBV25-1; j_gene: TRBJ2-3; CDR3nt: TGTGCCAGCAGTCCCCTAGGGGTTGGCACAGATACGCAGTATTTT; CDR3aa: CASSPLGVGTDTQYF
d_gene: TRBD1; abundance: -; v_gene: TRBV6-5; j_gene: TRBJ1-2; CDR3nt: TGTGCCAGCAGATTGGACAGGGTTGGCTACACCTTC; CDR3aa: CASRLDRVGYTF
d_gene: TRBD1; abundance: -; v_gene: TRBV5-6; j_gene: TRBJ1-2; CDR3nt: TGTGCCAGCAGCTTGGCCGTCGAAATTGGACAGGGGGCCCATGGCTACACCTTC; CDR3aa: CASSLAVEIGQGAHGYTF
d_gene: -; abundance: -; v_gene: TRBV5-6; j_gene: TRBJ2-6; CDR3nt: TGTGCCAGCAGCTCCCAGTCTGGGGCCAACGTCCTGACTTTC; CDR3aa: CASSSQSGANVLTF
d_gene: TRBD2; abundance: few; v_gene: TRBV28; j_gene: TRBJ2-7; CDR3nt: TGTGCCAGCAGCATAATAGCGGGAAGCCACGAGCAGTACTTC; CDR3aa: CASSIIAGSHEQYF
d_gene: TRBD2; abundance: -; v_gene: TRBV6-6; j_gene: TRBJ2-2; CDR3nt: TGTGCCAGCAGTCCCGCGGGGGAAGGGAGGACCGGGGAGCTGTTTTTT; CDR3aa: CASSPAGEGRTGELFF
d_gene: -; abundance: -; v_gene: TRBV27; j_gene: TRBJ2-7; CDR3nt: TGTGCCAGCAGTACCAGAAACACACACTCCTACGAGCAGTACTTC; CDR3aa: CASSTRNTHSYEQYF
d_gene: TRBD1; abundance: once; v_gene: TRBV4-3; j_gene: TRBJ1-1; CDR3nt: TGCGCCAGCAGCCAAGACCGGGGGTGGACAGGGGTCATGAACACTGAAGCTTTCTTT; CDR3aa: CASSQDRGWTGVMNTEAFF
d_gene: TRBD2; abundance: -; v_gene: TRBV15; j_gene: TRBJ2-2; CDR3nt: TGTGCCACCAGCAAATTAGCGGGAGTTAACACCGGGGAGCTGTTTTTT; CDR3aa: CATSKLAGVNTGELFF
d_gene: TRBD1; abundance: once; v_gene: TRBV11-2; j_gene: TRBJ1-2; CDR3nt: TGTGCCAGCAGCTTTGGTAGGGACAGGGGAGGCTACACCTTC; CDR3aa: CASSFGRDRGGYTF
d_gene: -; abundance: once; v_gene: TRBV4-1; j_gene: TRBJ1-2; CDR3nt: TGCGCCAGCAGACAGGACCCGGGTCAGGGTAACTATGGCTACACCTTC; CDR3aa: CASRQDPGQGNYGYTF
d_gene: TRBD2; abundance: -; v_gene: TRBV7-6; j_gene: TRBJ2-3; CDR3nt: TGTGCCAGCAGCTTAGCGCTCTCTTATTCTAGCGGCACGCAGTATTTT; CDR3aa: CASSLALSYSSGTQYF
d_gene: -; abundance: once; v_gene: TRBV5-4; j_gene: TRBJ2-3; CDR3nt: TGTGCCAGCAGCCCCCAGGGGGGCTTGTCGGATACGCAGTATTTT; CDR3aa: CASSPQGGLSDTQYF
d_gene: TRBD1; abundance: once; v_gene: TRBV2; j_gene: TRBJ2-5; CDR3nt: TGTGCCAGCAGTGAAGCTGACAGGGTTGTGCGGGAGACCCAGTACTTC; CDR3aa: CASSEADRVVRETQYF
d_gene: TRBD1; abundance: -; v_gene: TRBV19; j_gene: TRBJ1-6; CDR3nt: TGTGCCAGTAGTAGCGGGACAGACAATTCACCCCTCCACTTT; CDR3aa: CASSSGTDNSPLHF
d_gene: TRBD2; abundance: -; v_gene: TRBV5-1; j_gene: TRBJ2-3; CDR3nt: TGCGCCAGCAGCTTGGGGGGACTAGCGGGAGAGGAAGCCACAGATACGCAGTATTTT; CDR3aa: CASSLGGLAGEEATDTQYF
d_gene: -; abundance: few; v_gene: TRBV25-1; j_gene: TRBJ1-1; CDR3nt: TGTGCCAGCAGGCTACAGCCAAACACTGAAGCTTTCTTT; CDR3aa: CASRLQPNTEAFF
d_gene: TRBD1; abundance: -; v_gene: TRBV2; j_gene: TRBJ2-3; CDR3nt: TGTGCCAGCAGTGAACAGGGGGTTGTGTCAGATACGCAGTATTTT; CDR3aa: CASSEQGVVSDTQYF
d_gene: TRBD1; abundance: -; v_gene: TRBV5-1; j_gene: TRBJ2-5; CDR3nt: TGCGCCAGCAGCTTAGGGACAGGGGGCGGAGAGACCCAGTACTTC; CDR3aa: CASSLGTGGGETQYF
d_gene: -; abundance: -; v_gene: TRBV9; j_gene: TRBJ2-7; CDR3nt: TGTGCCAGCAGCGTAGACACCGTAGGCGGGCGCGAGCAGTACTTC; CDR3aa: CASSVDTVGGREQYF
d_gene: TRBD1; abundance: -; v_gene: TRBV5-1; j_gene: TRBJ1-4; CDR3nt: TGCGCCAGCAGCTTGACACAGGGGGCGAGTCCCACTAATGAAAAACTGTTTTTT; CDR3aa: CASSLTQGASPTNEKLFF
d_gene: -; abundance: few; v_gene: TRBV19; j_gene: TRBJ1-2; CDR3nt: TGTGCCAGTAGTATCCAACCGACAGTCTATGGCTACACCTTC; CDR3aa: CASSIQPTVYGYTF
d_gene: -; abundance: -; v_gene: TRBV2; j_gene: TRBJ2-3; CDR3nt: TGTGCCAGCAGTGAACTAAACAGGGTTCAAGATACGCAGTATTTT; CDR3aa: CASSELNRVQDTQYF
d_gene: -; abundance: -; v_gene: TRBV5-5; j_gene: TRBJ2-7; CDR3nt: TGTGCCAGCAGCTTGGGTGGCCAGGGCGAGCAGTACTTC; CDR3aa: CASSLGGQGEQYF
d_gene: TRBD2; abundance: -; v_gene: TRBV4-1; j_gene: TRBJ2-1; CDR3nt: TGCGCCAGCAGCCAGGTAGCGGGAGATGCTTTTGAGCAGTTCTTC; CDR3aa: CASSQVAGDAFEQFF
d_gene: -; abundance: -; v_gene: TRBV5-1; j_gene: TRBJ2-2; CDR3nt: TGCGCCAGCAGCAAGGACAGACCCGCCGGGGAGCTGTTTTTT; CDR3aa: CASSKDRPAGELFF
d_gene: -; abundance: -; v_gene: TRBV5-1; j_gene: TRBJ1-3; CDR3nt: TGCGCCAGCAGCTTGACCGGGACACTGGCAGGAAACACCATATATTTT; CDR3aa: CASSLTGTLAGNTIYF
d_gene: -; abundance: -; v_gene: TRBV7-9; j_gene: TRBJ1-2; CDR3nt: TGTGCCAGCAGCTCACAGGGCAGTGGCTACACCTTC; CDR3aa: CASSSQGSGYTF
d_gene: TRBD2; abundance: -; v_gene: TRBV7-2; j_gene: TRBJ2-1; CDR3nt: TGTGCCAGCAGCCCGGGACTAGCGGGAGAGTCGTTCTTC; CDR3aa: CASSPGLAGESFF
d_gene: -; abundance: -; v_gene: TRBV5-6; j_gene: TRBJ2-3; CDR3nt: TGTGCCAGCAGCTATCAGGGTGTGTCCAAACTTGATACGCAGTATTTT; CDR3aa: CASSYQGVSKLDTQYF
d_gene: TRBD1; abundance: few; v_gene: TRBV6-5; j_gene: TRBJ1-5; CDR3nt: TGTGCCAGCAGGCAGACAGGGCAGTGGGCCCAGCATTTT; CDR3aa: CASRQTGQWAQHF
d_gene: -; abundance: -; v_gene: TRBV5-4; j_gene: TRBJ1-2; CDR3nt: TGTGCCAGCAGCTCCCCCACTAACTATGGCTACACCTTC; CDR3aa: CASSSPTNYGYTF
d_gene: -; abundance: -; v_gene: TRBV15; j_gene: TRBJ2-7; CDR3nt: TGTGCCACCAGCAGAGATGCGTACGAGCAGTACTTC; CDR3aa: CATSRDAYEQYF
d_gene: -; abundance: -; v_gene: TRBV4-2; j_gene: TRBJ2-7; CDR3nt: TGTGCCAGCAGCCAAGCCAAGGGAGCCTACGAGCAGTACTTC; CDR3aa: CASSQAKGAYEQYF
d_gene: -; abundance: -; v_gene: TRBV9; j_gene: TRBJ2-1; CDR3nt: TGTGCCAGCAGTGACCGGGGAGGCAATGAGCAGTTCTTC; CDR3aa: CASSDRGGNEQFF
d_gene: -; abundance: -; v_gene: TRBV18; j_gene: TRBJ1-1; CDR3nt: TGTGCCAGCTCACCATGGGCCCAGGGGAGAGGAAGGAGTGCTGAAGCTTTCTTT; CDR3aa: CASSPWAQGRGRSAEAFF
d_gene: TRBD1; abundance: -; v_gene: TRBV27; j_gene: TRBJ2-7; CDR3nt: TGTGCCAGCAGCTTGACAGGGGCCGGCTCCTACGAGCAGTACTTC; CDR3aa: CASSLTGAGSYEQYF
d_gene: TRBD2; abundance: -; v_gene: TRBV4-3; j_gene: TRBJ2-1; CDR3nt: TGCGCCAGCAGCCAAGATTGGTTCCTAGCGGTTAATGAGCAGTTCTTC; CDR3aa: CASSQDWFLAVNEQFF